The 24 T cell receptor beta chains listed next were all sequenced from one sample in a study of T-cell reconstitution after alpha-beta-depleted transplantation in children. Construction of the TCRbeta library involved unique molecular identifiers. TCRdb reprocessed the PCR reads via MiXCR and lists one record per CDR3 protein. The sample shows around 500,000 distinct CDR3 sequences, about 12% of them seen only once. Specimen: PBMCs from the stem cell graft donor, collected from the stem cell graft. The receptors here all came from a human donor who donated a stem cell graft to a child with combined immunodeficiency.

This clonotype has only a few counts. The chain is built from TRBV9 and TRBJ2-5; 8 bases match TRBD2. The germline V gene encodes CDR1 SGDLS and CDR2 YYNGEE. The trim removed 2 bases at V and 5 bases at J, leaving 17 bases unmatched. The CDR3 has 18 amino acids. The CDR3 reads CASSVAGRGLVRGETQYF. CDR3 bases: TGTGCCAGCAGCGTCGCGGGACGGGGACTAGTTCGGGGTGAGACCCAGTACTTC.

This clonotype was seen repeatedly, ten times or more. The J gene is TRBJ2-7, the V gene TRBV2; D unclear. The CDR3 is 13 amino acids. The germline V and J ends were trimmed by 4 bases and 5 bases, with 12 bases remaining between them. CDR1 and CDR2 (germline): SNHLY, FYNNEI. The CDR3 DNA sequence: TGTGCCAGCAGTGTTGGCGTCCACCACGAGCAGTACTTC. Encoded protein: CASSVGVHHEQYF.

V gene TRBV7-9 combines with J gene TRBJ2-3, with D perhaps given as TRBD1 or TRBD2 (5 bases each). CDR1 is SEHNR, CDR2 FQNEAQ, per germline (reference sequence). This CDR3 contains 15 residues. Trimming shortened V by 4 bases and J by 1 base, and 12 bases separated the two germline ends. In DNA, the CDR3 is TGTGCCAGCAGCTCCCTGGGGGTCGGCACAGATACGCAGTATTTT. This encodes CASSSLGVGTDTQYF.

This clonotype appeared many times. J is TRBJ2-2 and V is TRBV5-1, with a weak D call TRBD2 (5 bases). Deletions cut 4 bases from V and 9 bases from J, with 10 bases between. Germline loops: CDR1 SGHRS, CDR2 YFSETQ. This CDR3 comprises 12 residues. CDR3 in amino acids: CASSGGLRELFF. The CDR3 nucleotides are TGCGCCAGCAGCGGAGGACTCCGGGAGCTGTTTTTT.

The sample holds a few counts of this clonotype. This chain links TRBV2 with TRBJ2-1; unclear D gene. Germline assignment: CDR1 SNHLY and CDR2 FYNNEI. V gave up 2 bases and J gave up 0 bases, with 8 bases separating them. This CDR3 spans 15 amino acids. CDR3 in amino acids: CASSESRSSYNEQFF. DNA for the CDR3: TGTGCCAGCAGTGAATCTAGGAGCTCCTACAATGAGCAGTTCTTC.

This chain joins TRBV7-8 and TRBJ2-7; 7 bases map to TRBD1. The V and J ends lost 5 bases and 2 bases, in that order; junction bases with no gene match: 12. Per germline, CDR1 SGHVS and CDR2 FQNEAQ. The length of the CDR3 is 16 residues. CDR3 in amino acids: CASSRNPTGATYEQYF. The CDR3 nucleotides are TGTGCCAGCAGCAGAAATCCTACAGGGGCTACCTACGAGCAGTACTTC.

This clonotype was picked up a small number of times. Here the CDR3 reads CAISSRIPGLAQRRAGELFF. CDR3 nucleotides: TGTGCCATCAGTTCCCGGATTCCGGGACTAGCGCAAAGGAGGGCCGGGGAGCTGTTTTTT. The chain is built from TRBV10-3 and TRBJ2-2; 10 bases are shared with TRBD2. J lost 6 bases, V lost 5 bases, and 21 bases had no gene match. The CDR3 spans 20 residues. Germline CDR1 reads ENHRY; CDR2 reads SYGVKD.

This clonotype has ten or more counts. The J gene is TRBJ2-6, the V gene TRBV12-3 or TRBV12-4; D may correspond to TRBD1 or TRBD2 (5 bases each). The length of the CDR3 is 16 residues. The V gene lost 7 bases and the J gene lost 0 bases, with 13 bases spanning the gap. The CDR3 bases are TGTGCCAGCAAACCGGGACGTCACTCTGGGGCCAACGTCCTGACTTTC. Amino acids: CASKPGRHSGANVLTF.

This clonotype was counted at least ten times. The chain joins TRBV24-1 to TRBJ2-5; D is perhaps TRBD1 (6 bases). From germline, CDR1 is KGHDR and CDR2 SFDVKD. This CDR3 has 17 amino acids. Trimming removed 2 bases from V and 1 base from J, with 16 bases in between. The CDR3 loop is CATSDSSGTYIQETQYF. The CDR3 nucleotides read TGTGCCACCAGTGATTCATCCGGGACATACATCCAAGAGACCCAGTACTTC.

There are a few counts of this clonotype. The chain employs TRBV3-1 and TRBJ2-4, with TRBD1 matching over 7 bases. With 2 bases clipped from V and 9 bases from J, the junction kept 16 bases outside the gene matches. CDR1 is LGHDT and CDR2 is YNNKEL in the germline V gene (reference sequence). This CDR3 region has 17 residues. The CDR3 DNA reads TGTGCCAGCAGCCAACCCGCTCCTCCACAGGGGATGGGCATTCAGTACTTC. This codes for CASSQPAPPQGMGIQYF.

This clonotype occurred many times. J is TRBJ2-5 and V is TRBV10-3, with 8 bases identical to TRBD1. The V segment lost 7 bases and the J segment 1 base; nucleotides outside the gene matches: 5. Germline V gene sequence: CDR1 ENHRY, CDR2 SYGVKD. CDR3 length: 14 residues. The CDR3 nucleotides read TGTGCCATCAAAGGACAGGGCATCCAAGAGACCCAGTACTTC. It encodes CAIKGQGIQETQYF.

The chain recombines TRBV25-1 with TRBJ2-2; D is possibly TRBD1 (5 bases). This CDR3 has 15 residues. The germline CDR1 and CDR2 sequences are MGHDK and SYGVNS. Trimming removed 4 bases from V and 1 base from J, with 10 bases in between. The CDR3 nucleotides read TGTGCCAGCAGTGCGTATCAGGGGAACACCGGGGAGCTGTTTTTT. It encodes CASSAYQGNTGELFF.

This clonotype was observed a few times. The chain combines TRBV6-2 or TRBV6-3 with TRBJ2-7; possible D gene TRBD1, 5 bases. Looked up from germline, CDR1 is MNHEY and CDR2 is SVGEGT. V lost 6 bases and J lost 5, with 17 bases in between. The CDR3 loop spans 14 amino acids. CDR3 sequence (DNA): TGTGCCAGCAGGCCGGACATGCTTCCCGACGAGCAGTACTTC. The encoded protein is CASRPDMLPDEQYF.

This clonotype has just a few counts. The V call is TRBV6-2 or TRBV6-3, the J call TRBJ1-5, with D possibly matching TRBD1 (6 bases). CDR3 length: 15 amino acids. Germline lookup yields CDR1 MNHEY and CDR2 SVGEGT. Trimming took off 6 bases at V and 6 bases at J, with 18 bases between the two ends. The CDR3 nucleotides are TGTGCCAGCAGGAGCCTCAGGGGCGCGGGTCAGCCCCAGCATTTT. This sequence encodes CASRSLRGAGQPQHF.

The genes are TRBV3-1 and TRBJ2-5; 7 bases map to TRBD2. Germline CDR1 and CDR2: LGHDT and YNNKEL (reference sequence). The V and J ends lost 2 bases and 3 bases, in that order; junction bases with no gene match: 6. CDR3 length: 15 residues. The CDR3 nucleotides are TGTGCCAGCAGCCAACGACCTAGCGGAGAAGAGACCCAGTACTTC. Encoded protein: CASSQRPSGEETQYF.

This clonotype was observed a few times. V and J are TRBV30 and TRBJ1-6, with no clear D. Germline CDR1 reads GTSNPN; CDR2 reads SVGIG (reference sequence). The CDR3 has 14 amino acids. V was shortened by 0 bases and J by 8 bases, with 11 bases between the two germline ends. CDR3 in amino acids: CAWSVRSRHSPLHF. CDR3 nucleotides: TGTGCCTGGAGTGTAAGGTCGCGGCATTCACCCCTCCACTTT.

This clonotype was seen many times. Written as DNA, the CDR3 is TGCGCCAGCAGCTTGAGACCTATGGACAGCCTCAATCAGCCCCAGCATTTT. It codes for CASSLRPMDSLNQPQHF. The chain couples TRBV5-1 to TRBJ1-5; D may be TRBD1 (6 bases). The CDR3 extends over 17 amino acids. Germline loops: CDR1 SGHRS, CDR2 YFSETQ. V lost 1 base and J 3 bases, leaving 17 bases between the germline ends.

J is TRBJ2-3 and V is TRBV7-2, with 8 bases aligning to TRBD2. V lost 3 bases, J lost 6 bases, and 8 bases stayed unmatched. The CDR3 extends over 15 amino acids. Germline CDR1 is SGHTA and CDR2 is FQGNSA. CDR3 sequence: CASSFIAGKADTQYF. CDR3 DNA: TGTGCCAGCAGCTTCATAGCGGGGAAGGCTGATACGCAGTATTTT.

The chain carries TRBV12-3 or TRBV12-4 and TRBJ2-7, with 10 bases lining up with TRBD2. After removal of 3 bases from V and 4 bases from J, the junction contained 12 bases not matched to a gene. This CDR3 has 17 amino acids. The CDR3 DNA reads TGTGCCAGCAGTTTTGGAGTGAGGCCTAGCGGGAGTTACGAGCAGTACTTC. Translating gives CASSFGVRPSGSYEQYF.

The chain joins TRBV20-1 to TRBJ2-1; 8 bases agree with TRBD2. The CDR3 covers 16 residues. Per germline, CDR1 DFQATT and CDR2 SNEGSKA (reference sequence). V shed 4 bases and J 2 bases; nucleotides not matched to a gene: 10. In DNA, the CDR3 is TGCAGTGCTACCTCTGCCGGGGGGGGCGCCTACAATGAGCAGTTCTTC. This encodes CSATSAGGGAYNEQFF.

The sample holds a few counts of this clonotype. The chain employs TRBV7-3 and TRBJ2-1; 10 bases fit TRBD2. Trimming took 6 bases from V and 8 from J; bases not matched to a gene: 10. The CDR3 consists of 15 residues. CDR1 and CDR2 (germline): SGHTA, FQGTGA. DNA of the CDR3: TGTGCCAGCAGTCGACTTCCACTAGCGGGACATGAGCAGTTCTTC. Protein sequence: CASSRLPLAGHEQFF.

V is TRBV29-1 and J is TRBJ2-1; D is undetermined. CDR1 SQVTM and CDR2 ANQGSEA come from the germline V gene. V was shortened by 3 bases and J by 0 bases, with 9 bases between the two germline ends. The CDR3 runs 14 residues. The chain's CDR3 is CSVEPPSSYNEQFF. The CDR3 DNA is TGCAGCGTTGAGCCCCCCAGCTCCTACAATGAGCAGTTCTTC.

This clonotype was recorded at least ten times. V and J are TRBV29-1 and TRBJ1-2; D call uncertain. With 7 bases removed from V and 3 bases from J, the gap between germline ends came to 15 bases. The CDR3 consists of 13 residues. Germline lookup yields CDR1 SQVTM and CDR2 ANQGSEA. CDR3 in DNA: TGCAGCGCGAAGCTAAGAGGCGACTATGGCTACACCTTC. Translation: CSAKLRGDYGYTF. Full variable domain (outside the CDR3, taken from reference TRBV29-1 and TRBJ1-2): SAVISQKPSRDICQRGTSLTIQCQVDSQVTMMFWYRQQPGQSLTLIATANQGSEATYESGFVIDKFPISRPNLTFSTLTVSNMSPEDSSIYLCSAKLRGDYGYTFGSGTRLTVV.

This clonotype was seen at least ten times. The chain combines TRBV9 with TRBJ2-1; D might be TRBD1 or TRBD2, each matching 5 bases. V was pared by 4 bases and J by 5 bases, with 19 bases between. CDR1 and CDR2 from the germline V gene are SGDLS and YYNGEE. CDR3 length equals 16 residues. In nucleotides, the CDR3 is TGTGCCAGCAGCACATCCCCGGGACGCAAAAACAATGAGCAGTTCTTC. Its protein is CASSTSPGRKNNEQFF.